This TCR beta chain was recovered during a study of PD-L1 blockade in urothelial cancer. Overall study context: About 85% of the roughly 29 patients were men whose urothelial cancer was bladder-origin.

The V and J ends lost 3 bases and 6 bases, in that order; junction bases with no gene match: 13. This CDR3 comprises 17 residues. Germline lookup yields CDR1 PRHDT and CDR2 FYEKMQ (reference sequence). The templates were synthetic TCR analogs, and they were spiked into each PCR. Sequenced by immunoSEQ multiplex PCR; TCRdb stores in-frame clones only, minus some. This sample yields 24,000 or so clones, of which approximately 90% are seen a single time; 2.5% to 3.5% belongs to the top ten. This clone appeared once. The sequence derives from a man aged 50 to 59 with urothelial cancer. The gene calls are TRBV13 and TRBJ2-1; 8 bases match TRBD1. The input for sequencing was PBMCs, taken around atezolizumab (anti-PD-L1) treatment. Here the CDR3 reads CASSFLKDRGFRNEQFF. The CDR3 bases are TGTGCCAGCAGCTTCCTAAAAGACAGGGGATTTCGCAATGAGCAGTTCTTC. The full variable domain, its missing parts supplied by reference TRBV13 and TRBJ2-1, is AAGVIQSPRHLIKEKRETATLKCYPIPRHDTVYWYQQGPGQDPQFLISFYEKMQSDKGSIPDRFSAQQFSDYHSELNMSSLELGDSALYFCASSFLKDRGFRNEQFFGPGTRLTVL.